A single sample gave rise to the 32 T cell receptor beta chains below, sequenced in a study of blood T cell repertoires in COVID-19. Measured with immunoSEQ multiplex PCR; TCRdb has only the in-frame clones, and not every one. Among some 100,000 clones, around 80% were seen once, and the ten largest hold roughly 4.7%. The sequencing sample was made of peripheral blood. These receptors were collected from a human donor in a cohort sampled during active or convalescent COVID-19.

The CDR3 DNA is TGTGCCAGCAGTTACTCGCAACCAGGGTTTCAAGAGACCCAGTACTTC. Translating gives CASSYSQPGFQETQYF. V and J are TRBV6-5 and TRBJ2-5, with a possible D match to TRBD1 (5 bases). The CDR3 spans 16 residues. Germline values: CDR1 MNHEY, CDR2 SVGAGI. V lost 0 bases, J lost 2 bases, and 13 bases lay in between.

The V gene is TRBV6-1, the J gene TRBJ1-5, with 7 bases matching TRBD1. Germline CDR1 is MNHNS and CDR2 is SASEGT. The CDR3 is made up of 17 amino acids. J lost 6 bases, V lost 2 bases, and 13 bases had no gene match. The CDR3 spells CASSETLTGRIGQPQHF. The CDR3 DNA follows: TGTGCCAGCAGTGAAACCTTGACAGGGAGGATCGGTCAGCCCCAGCATTTT.

This clone was seen more than once but under ten times. This chain uses TRBV6-5 with TRBJ1-5; D not resolved. Looked up from germline, CDR1 is MNHEY and CDR2 is SVGAGI. The ends were cut back, 3 bases at V and 6 bases at J, with 12 bases in the middle. This CDR3 has 14 amino acids. CDR3 DNA sequence: TGTGCCAGCAGTTATAATCTGGGAGCTCAGCCCCAGCATTTT. It specifies CASSYNLGAQPQHF.

Written as DNA, the CDR3 is TGTGCCAGTAGTATAGATCGTCAAGAGACCCAGTACTTC. Its protein is CASSIDRQETQYF. V usage is TRBV19 and J usage is TRBJ2-5; D is undetermined. Germline V gives CDR1 LNHDA, CDR2 SQIVND (reference sequence). This CDR3 contains 13 residues. The V and J ends lost 0 bases and 2 bases respectively, with 4 bases between them.

The chain recombines TRBV5-6 with TRBJ1-5; D unresolved. CDR1 and CDR2 from the germline V gene are SGHDT and YYEEEE. The CDR3 is made up of 14 amino acids. V was cut by 2 bases and J by 0 bases, with 6 bases left in between. CDR3 nucleotides: TGTGCCAGCAGCTTCCGGTATAGCAATCAGCCCCAGCATTTT. As protein: CASSFRYSNQPQHF.

The chain couples TRBV27 to TRBJ1-1; D is ambiguous. Germline values: CDR1 MNHEY, CDR2 SMNVEV (reference sequence). V was shortened by 6 bases and J by 4 bases, with 12 bases between the two germline ends. This CDR3 spans 13 amino acids. The CDR3 DNA is TGTGCCAGCAGGGTTAGAAAACTCACTGAAGCTTTCTTT. Amino acid sequence: CASRVRKLTEAFF.

The gene calls are TRBV9 and TRBJ2-3, with TRBD2 matching over 11 bases. Trimming cost V 5 bases and J 3 bases; bases outside gene matches: 5. Per germline, CDR1 SGDLS and CDR2 YYNGEE. The CDR3 is made up of 15 amino acids. The CDR3, as DNA: TGTGCCAGCAGTAAGACTAGCGGGACGACAGATACGCAGTATTTT. Its translation: CASSKTSGTTDTQYF.

The V and J genes are TRBV19 and TRBJ1-6; 7 bases match TRBD1. In germline, CDR1 is LNHDA, CDR2 SQIVND (reference sequence). The CDR3 runs to 15 residues. V lost 1 base and J lost 7; bases outside the gene matches: 4. This chain's CDR3 is CASSIAGGQNSPLHF. In nucleotides, the CDR3 is TGTGCCAGTAGTATAGCAGGGGGGCAGAATTCACCCCTCCACTTT. The full variable domain, with the rest looked up from reference TRBV19 and TRBJ1-6, is DGGITQSPKYLFRKEGQNVTLSCEQNLNHDAMYWYRQDPGQGLRLIYYSQIVNDFQKGDIAEGYSVSREKKESFPLTVTSAQKNPTAFYLCASSIAGGQNSPLHFGNGTRLTVT.

The CDR3 reads CASRTGTSTDTQYF. DNA for the CDR3: TGCGCCAGCAGAACGGGGACTAGCACAGATACGCAGTATTTT. This chain links TRBV5-1 with TRBJ2-3; weak D call: TRBD2 (6 bases). Trimming left V 5 bases short and J 0 bases short, with 10 bases between. The CDR3 has 14 residues. Germline CDR1 and CDR2: SGHRS and YFSETQ.

The rearrangement links TRBV6-6 to TRBJ2-2, with 7 bases matching TRBD1. The germline CDR1 and CDR2 sequences are MNHNY and SVGAGI (reference sequence). The CDR3 extends over 15 amino acids. J lost 8 bases, V lost 1 base, and 7 bases had no gene match. The CDR3 is CASSYLRTGGGELFF. The CDR3 DNA reads TGTGCCAGCAGTTACTTACGGACAGGCGGAGGGGAGCTGTTTTTT.

The V and J genes are TRBV18 and TRBJ2-3, with a weak D call TRBD2 (5 bases). CDR1 is KGHSH and CDR2 is LQKENI in the germline V gene. The V end was cut by 2 bases, the J end by 0 bases, with 15 bases between. The CDR3 sequence is 17 residues long. CDR3 residues: CASSPSGLSPSTDTQYF. CDR3 nucleotide sequence: TGTGCCAGCTCACCAAGCGGATTGAGCCCCAGCACAGATACGCAGTATTTT. The full variable domain, with the rest looked up from reference TRBV18 and TRBJ2-3, is NAGVMQNPRHLVRRRGQEARLRCSPMKGHSHVYWYRQLPEEGLKFMVYLQKENIIDESGMPKERFSAEFPKEGPSILRIQQVVRGDSAAYFCASSPSGLSPSTDTQYFGPGTRLTVL.

The chain carries TRBV19 and TRBJ1-2; no firm D call. Trimming took 10 bases from V and 0 from J, leaving 12 bases between them. This CDR3 region has 13 residues. Per the germline V gene, CDR1 is LNHDA and CDR2 is SQIVND (reference sequence). This CDR3 is CATSPGANYGYTF. CDR3 sequence (DNA): TGTGCCACCTCCCCCGGGGCTAACTATGGCTACACCTTC. Variable domain in full (rest from reference TRBV19 and TRBJ1-2): DGGITQSPKYLFRKEGQNVTLSCEQNLNHDAMYWYRQDPGQGLRLIYYSQIVNDFQKGDIAEGYSVSREKKESFPLTVTSAQKNPTAFYLCATSPGANYGYTFGSGTRLTVV.

This chain uses TRBV18 with TRBJ1-6, with D possibly being TRBD1 (6 bases). This CDR3 region has 16 residues. With 3 bases removed from V and 7 bases from J, the gap between germline ends came to 16 bases. From germline, CDR1 is KGHSH and CDR2 LQKENI. The CDR3 region is CASSPYGGQYNSPLHF. CDR3 coding DNA: TGTGCCAGCTCACCCTATGGGGGCCAGTACAATTCACCCCTCCACTTT.

V gene TRBV5-1 combines with J gene TRBJ1-1; 9 nucleotides match TRBD1. Per germline, CDR1 SGHRS and CDR2 YFSETQ. The CDR3 spans 14 residues. Trimming took 3 bases from V and 4 from J; bases not matched to a gene: 4. The CDR3 DNA is TGCGCCAGCAGCTCAGACAGGGGGGTCACTGAAGCTTTCTTT. Protein sequence: CASSSDRGVTEAFF.

This chain uses TRBV19 with TRBJ2-1; 10 nucleotides match TRBD1. J was trimmed by 5 bases and V by 0 bases; bases with no gene match: 4. The CDR3 has 16 residues. Germline V lookup: CDR1 LNHDA, CDR2 SQIVND (reference sequence). CDR3: CASSIEPGQGNNEQFF. Here the CDR3 DNA reads TGTGCCAGTAGTATAGAACCGGGACAGGGGAACAATGAGCAGTTCTTC. The full variable domain, completed using reference TRBV19 and TRBJ2-1, is DGGITQSPKYLFRKEGQNVTLSCEQNLNHDAMYWYRQDPGQGLRLIYYSQIVNDFQKGDIAEGYSVSREKKESFPLTVTSAQKNPTAFYLCASSIEPGQGNNEQFFGPGTRLTVL.

V is TRBV2 and J is TRBJ1-2; the D is unclear. The CDR3 covers 12 residues. CDR1 is SNHLY, CDR2 FYNNEI, per germline. Trimming removed 4 bases from V and 2 bases from J, with 5 bases in between. The CDR3 sequence: CASSGVNYGYTF. The CDR3 DNA follows: TGTGCCAGCAGTGGAGTGAACTATGGCTACACCTTC.

In its sample, this clone was seen a few times. The rearrangement links TRBV28 to TRBJ2-7, with 7 bases that match TRBD2. CDR1 is MDHEN and CDR2 is SYDVKM in the germline V gene. The trim removed 6 bases at V and 0 bases at J, leaving 5 bases unmatched. The CDR3 runs to 14 residues. The CDR3, as DNA: TGTGCCAGCAGGGGGCTAGCGGTCTCCTACGAGCAGTACTTC. As protein: CASRGLAVSYEQYF. The full variable domain, with the rest looked up from reference TRBV28 and TRBJ2-7, is DVKVTQSSRYLVKRTGEKVFLECVQDMDHENMFWYRQDPGLGLRLIYFSYDVKMKEKGDIPEGYSVSREKKERFSLILESASTNQTSMYLCASRGLAVSYEQYFGPGTRLTVT.

This chain links TRBV7-6 with TRBJ1-1; D not certain. Germline lookup yields CDR1 SGHVS and CDR2 FNYEAQ. The CDR3 is 14 amino acids. V lost 2 bases to trimming and J lost 3 bases, with 10 bases between them. The CDR3 nucleotides are TGTGCCAGCAGCTTATCGGGTTTGCACACTGAAGCTTTCTTT. Its protein is CASSLSGLHTEAFF.

The chain uses TRBV29-1 and TRBJ2-6, with D tentatively TRBD1 (6 bases). Trimming removed 5 bases from V and 1 base from J, with 9 bases in between. Germline CDR1 SQVTM, CDR2 ANQGSEA. The CDR3 covers 14 residues. In DNA form, the CDR3 reads TGCAGCGTTTCCACAGGGTCTGGGGCCAACGTCCTGACTTTC. Protein sequence: CSVSTGSGANVLTF.

The chain couples TRBV6-5 to TRBJ1-5, with 7 bases that match TRBD1. Trimming at V came to 4 bases and at J to 0 bases, leaving 6 bases not matched to a gene. The CDR3 is made up of 16 amino acids. From germline, CDR1 is MNHEY and CDR2 SVGAGI. The CDR3 loop reads CASSLGQANSNQPQHF. CDR3 nucleotide sequence: TGTGCCAGCAGTTTAGGACAGGCAAATAGCAATCAGCCCCAGCATTTT.

The rearrangement links TRBV5-1 to TRBJ2-5, with 11 bases lining up with TRBD2. The CDR3 is made up of 18 amino acids. The V and J ends lost 3 bases and 5 bases, in that order; junction bases with no gene match: 15. Germline assignment: CDR1 SGHRS and CDR2 YFSETQ. The DNA for the CDR3 is TGCGCCAGCAGCTACTCGGGACTAGCGGCTGGAGTTCCCGAGACCCAGTACTTC. The encoded protein is CASSYSGLAAGVPETQYF.

J is TRBJ2-7 and V is TRBV25-1; maybe TRBD1 (5 bases). Trimming stripped 5 bases from V and 3 bases from J, with 11 bases between. CDR1 and CDR2 from the germline V gene are MGHDK and SYGVNS. CDR3 length equals 13 residues. The CDR3 loop reads CASSRQGHYEQYF. The CDR3 bases are TGTGCCAGCAGTCGGCAGGGCCACTACGAGCAGTACTTC.

J is TRBJ1-4 and V is TRBV14; TRBD1 aligns across 7 bases. The junction had 12 bases not matched to a gene; V was cut back by 6 bases and J by 8 bases. This CDR3 comprises 15 residues. Looked up from germline, CDR1 is SGHDN and CDR2 is FVKESK. DNA of the CDR3: TGTGCCAGCAGTAAGCCTGGAGGGGGCTGGGAAAAACTGTTTTTT. This sequence encodes CASSKPGGGWEKLFF.

This chain connects TRBV6-4 to TRBJ2-1; D remains unclear. Between the trimmed V and J ends, which lost 0 bases and 8 bases, there was a span of 11 bases. From germline, CDR1 is MRHNA and CDR2 SNTAGT. The CDR3 consists of 14 residues. For the CDR3, the DNA is TGTGCCAGCAGTGACTCGAGCAGGCCCCATGAGCAGTTCTTC. Translated: CASSDSSRPHEQFF.

The rearrangement joins TRBV6-5 to TRBJ2-1, with 9 nucleotides matching TRBD2. The CDR3 contains 15 residues. The V gene end was trimmed by 6 bases and the J gene end by 4 bases; junction bases not matched to a gene: 7. The germline CDR1 and CDR2 sequences are MNHEY and SVGAGI. CDR3 region: CASRVGGGAYNEQFF. CDR3 nucleotide sequence: TGTGCCAGCAGGGTTGGCGGGGGGGCGTACAATGAGCAGTTCTTC.

The gene calls are TRBV11-3 and TRBJ2-1; D might be TRBD1 (5 bases). Germline V CDR1 and CDR2: SGHNT, YENEEA. V shed 4 bases and J shed 6 bases, with 10 bases lying between them. The CDR3 spans 13 residues. CDR3 coding DNA: TGTGCCAGCAGCTACTCTAGGGGCAATGAGCAGTTCTTC. Protein product: CASSYSRGNEQFF. The variable domain in full, completed from reference TRBV11-3 and TRBJ2-1, reads EAGVVQSPRYKIIEKKQPVAFWCNPISGHNTLYWYLQNLGQGPELLIRYENEEAVDDSQLPKDRFSAERLKGVDSTLKIQPAELGDSAVYLCASSYSRGNEQFFGPGTRLTVL.

In this sample, this clone is medium-sized (0.01 to 0.1%). J is TRBJ1-6 and V is TRBV3-1 (or the pseudogene TRBV3-2); D uncertain. CDR3 length equals 18 residues. The V end lost 0 bases, the J end lost 7 bases, and 19 bases lay between the germline ends. CDR1 LGHDT and CDR2 YNNKEL come from the germline V gene (reference sequence). The CDR3 spells CASSQDYMEGSDNSPLHF. In DNA form, the CDR3 reads TGTGCCAGCAGCCAAGATTATATGGAGGGCAGTGACAATTCACCCCTCCACTTT.

This chain uses TRBV7-9 with TRBJ1-2; unclear D gene. This CDR3 spans 14 amino acids. V was cut by 5 bases and J by 6 bases, with 16 bases left in between. In germline, CDR1 is SEHNR, CDR2 FQNEAQ (reference sequence). CDR3 residues: CASSPRFSIDGYTF. The CDR3 nucleotides read TGTGCCAGCAGCCCCAGGTTCTCAATAGATGGCTACACCTTC.

V usage is TRBV25-1 and J usage is TRBJ1-1, with 8 nucleotides matching TRBD1. The germline CDR1 and CDR2 sequences are MGHDK and SYGVNS. This CDR3 comprises 17 residues. The J segment lost 3 bases and the V segment lost 0 bases, leaving 9 bases of the junction unmatched. The CDR3 DNA sequence: TGTGCCAGCAGTGAATACAAGGCGCCAGGGGGCTACACTGAAGCTTTCTTT. This gives the protein CASSEYKAPGGYTEAFF.

The chain joins TRBV30 to TRBJ2-1; perhaps TRBD2 as D (5 bases). The germline V gene encodes CDR1 GTSNPN and CDR2 SVGIG (reference sequence). This CDR3 is built from 16 residues. V was trimmed by 3 bases and J by 6 bases, leaving 21 bases between them. The CDR3, as DNA: TGTGCCTGGAGGGGAGCAGCTTACGGTGTGATCAATGAGCAGTTCTTC. Translated, it gives CAWRGAAYGVINEQFF.

V usage is TRBV7-2 and J usage is TRBJ2-5; 12 bases line up with TRBD2. The germline V gene has CDR1 SGHTA and CDR2 FQGNSA. V gave up 1 base and J gave up 2 bases; unmatched junction bases: 2. The CDR3 runs 16 residues. The CDR3 loop is CASSLDLAGGQETQYF. CDR3 bases: TGTGCCAGCAGCTTAGACCTAGCGGGGGGGCAAGAGACCCAGTACTTC.

This chain joins TRBV2 and TRBJ1-4, with TRBD1 matching over 7 bases. CDR1 and CDR2 from the germline V gene are SNHLY and FYNNEI. The CDR3 contains 15 residues. J was trimmed by 7 bases and V by 4 bases; bases with no gene match: 9. The CDR3 sequence: CASSGQGVGGEKLFF. The CDR3 bases are TGTGCCAGCAGTGGGCAGGGGGTAGGAGGTGAAAAACTGTTTTTT.